Following are 10 T cell receptor beta chains from one sample sequenced in a study of shared clonotypes between healthy human individuals. Naive CD8 cells comprised CD45RO-negative, CCR7-positively selected cells, excluding terminally differentiated effector memory CD45RA+ cells. The table came from immunoSEQ multiplex PCR; TCRdb's copy has only in-frame clones and leaves some out. The table shows millions of clones, with 93% occurring only once. Material: naive CD8+ T cells from PBMCs. All receptors derive from a man between 18 and 35 years old in good health. Some clones in this sample may be carry-over from other donors' samples.

CDR3 sequence reads: CASSVSGPYNEQFF. The CDR3 DNA sequence: TGTGCCAGCAGTGTTAGCGGGCCATACAATGAGCAGTTCTTC. The rearrangement uses TRBV7-6 and TRBJ2-1; 7 bases are a match to TRBD2. The J segment lost 4 bases and the V segment lost 6 bases, leaving 6 bases of the junction unmatched. The CDR3 runs to 14 residues. From germline, CDR1 is SGHVS and CDR2 FNYEAQ.

The chain combines TRBV6-5 with TRBJ2-7, with 7 bases lining up with TRBD1. V was clipped by 0 bases and J by 2 bases; unmatched bases: 4. CDR1 and CDR2 from the germline V gene are MNHEY and SVGAGI. This CDR3 is built from 15 residues. The CDR3 sequence: CASSYSWDSTYEQYF. CDR3 in DNA: TGTGCCAGCAGTTACTCTTGGGACAGCACCTACGAGCAGTACTTC.

A remark on this clone: The junction does not match germline at one end; this may be a read error. This chain uses TRBV4-3 with TRBJ1-2; a possible D gene is TRBD1 (5 bases). The CDR3 consists of 15 residues. Germline assignment: CDR1 LGHNA and CDR2 YSLEER. Written as DNA, the CDR3 is TGCGCCAACAGCCAAGATCTCGGGGGAGGCGATGGCTACACCTTC. Residues: CANSQDLGGGDGYTF.

The rearrangement uses TRBV11-2 and TRBJ2-7; D not certain. The germline V and J ends were trimmed by 0 bases and 0 bases, with 9 bases remaining between them. This CDR3 has 15 residues. In germline, CDR1 is SGHAT, CDR2 FQNNGV. The CDR3 sequence is CASSLDFGPSYEQYF. The CDR3 DNA reads as TGTGCCAGCAGCTTAGATTTCGGACCCTCCTACGAGCAGTACTTC.

The V gene is TRBV19, the J gene TRBJ1-1; the match to TRBD1 covers 7 bases. J lost 4 bases, V lost 5 bases, and 7 bases had no gene match. This CDR3 is 14 amino acids long. CDR1 and CDR2 (germline): LNHDA, SQIVND (reference sequence). The CDR3 loop is CASSYRGMGTEAFF. The CDR3 DNA sequence: TGTGCCAGTAGTTACAGGGGCATGGGCACTGAAGCTTTCTTT.

The rearrangement uses TRBV4-3 and TRBJ2-1, with 8 bases identical to TRBD2. This CDR3 comprises 17 residues. V trimming: 0 bases; J trimming: 3 bases; junction bases outside the gene matches: 7. Germline lookup yields CDR1 LGHNA and CDR2 YSLEER. The CDR3 sequence is CASSQDTQRESYNEQFF. DNA for the CDR3: TGCGCCAGCAGCCAAGATACCCAGCGGGAGAGCTACAATGAGCAGTTCTTC.

This clone was recorded only once. The genes are TRBV9 and TRBJ1-1; D may be TRBD1 (5 bases). Germline values: CDR1 SGDLS, CDR2 YYNGEE. This CDR3 is built from 14 residues. Trimming removed 3 bases at V and 4 bases at J, with 13 bases between. The CDR3 DNA reads TGTGCCAGCAGCGGTAAAGGGGCTCGCACTGAAGCTTTCTTT. Encoded protein: CASSGKGARTEAFF. The whole variable domain, filled in from reference TRBV9 and TRBJ1-1, reads DSGVTQTPKHLITATGQRVTLRCSPRSGDLSVYWYQQSLDQGLQFLIQYYNGEERAKGNILERFSAQQFPDLHSELNLSSLELGDSALYFCASSGKGARTEAFFGQGTRLTVV.

To note about this clone: The sample holds other DNA sequences that translate to the same CDR3. The chain couples TRBV7-2 to TRBJ1-1; D unresolved. The germline V gene has CDR1 SGHTA and CDR2 FQGNSA. The V gene lost 1 base and the J gene lost 1 base, with 4 bases spanning the gap. This CDR3 comprises 13 residues. CDR3 coding DNA: TGTGCCAGCAGCTTAGGGTGGAACACTGAAGCTTTCTTT. It codes for CASSLGWNTEAFF.

This chain connects TRBV27 to TRBJ1-2; TRBD1 matches 7 bases. This CDR3 has 16 residues. CDR1 is MNHEY and CDR2 is SMNVEV in the germline V gene (reference sequence). Trimming took 2 bases from V and 3 from J; bases not matched to a gene: 9. CDR3 DNA sequence: TGTGCCAGCAGTTTAAGGGGACAGTCATATGACTATGGCTACACCTTC. Translation gives CASSLRGQSYDYGYTF.

The chain joins TRBV19 to TRBJ2-1; the match to TRBD2 covers 9 bases. From germline, CDR1 is LNHDA and CDR2 SQIVND (reference sequence). J lost 4 bases, V lost 8 bases, and 6 bases had no gene match. This CDR3 has 14 residues. CDR3: CASGGLAVYNEQFF. CDR3 sequence (DNA): TGTGCCAGTGGGGGACTAGCAGTTTACAATGAGCAGTTCTTC.